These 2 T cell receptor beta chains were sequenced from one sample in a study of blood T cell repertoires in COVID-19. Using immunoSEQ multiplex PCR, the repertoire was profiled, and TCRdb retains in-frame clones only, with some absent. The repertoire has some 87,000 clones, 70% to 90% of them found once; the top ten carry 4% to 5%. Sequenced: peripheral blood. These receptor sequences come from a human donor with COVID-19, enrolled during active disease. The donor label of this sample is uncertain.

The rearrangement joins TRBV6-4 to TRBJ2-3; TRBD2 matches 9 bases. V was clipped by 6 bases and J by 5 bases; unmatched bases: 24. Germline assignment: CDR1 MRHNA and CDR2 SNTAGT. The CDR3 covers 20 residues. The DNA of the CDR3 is TGTGCCAGCAGCAGTTCGAGGGCGGGAGGGGATAGGGACCACAGAGATACGCAGTATTTT. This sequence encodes CASSSSRAGGDRDHRDTQYF.

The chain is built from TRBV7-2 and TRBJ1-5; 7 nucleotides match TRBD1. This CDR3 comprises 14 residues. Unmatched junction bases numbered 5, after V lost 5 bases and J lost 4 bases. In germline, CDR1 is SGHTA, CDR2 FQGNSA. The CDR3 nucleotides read TGTGCCAGCAGCCCCCGACAGGGAAATCAGCCCCAGCATTTT. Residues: CASSPRQGNQPQHF.